The 30 T cell receptor beta chains in this list originate from one sample, sequenced in a study of CD8+ T cells in alopecia areata (dated by TCRdb to 2016 to 2018). Libraries came from the immunoSEQ multiplex PCR assay. For TCR sequencing, RNA was extracted from every sample and reverse transcribed into cDNA to serve as template. Held by TCRdb, this immuneACCESS table contains in-frame sequences only and omits some clones. Under half of the omission traces to an unresolved V gene where checked; the cause of the rest is unknown. The sample records 150,000 to 200,000 clones, more than 55% of which are singletons. The ten most abundant clones make up 1.3% of the sample. This specimen's treatment or condition label, interpreted: oral pan-JAK inhibitor, 5-10 mg twice daily. Sequencing was performed on CD4+ T cells sorted from blood, taken between weeks 49 and 50, from a patient treated with tofacitinib. All receptors derive from a human donor with alopecia areata.

This clone has a single count. This rearrangement joins TRBV30 to TRBJ1-1; D is unresolved. V dropped 0 bases and J dropped 5 bases, with 7 bases sitting between them. This CDR3 has 12 residues. CDR1 GTSNPN and CDR2 SVGIG come from the germline V gene (reference sequence). The CDR3 here is CAWSVGVTEAFF. The CDR3 region has the DNA TGTGCCTGGAGTGTCGGGGTTACTGAAGCTTTCTTT.

The V call is TRBV30, the J call TRBJ1-1; D unclear. Trimming pared 0 bases from V and 1 base from J, leaving 12 bases between. Germline V gene lookup returns CDR1 GTSNPN and CDR2 SVGIG (reference sequence). CDR3 length: 15 amino acids. The CDR3 coding sequence is TGTGCCTGGAGTGTTCCGGGCACCTCGAACACTGAAGCTTTCTTT. Its translation is CAWSVPGTSNTEAFF.

The chain recombines TRBV7-3 with TRBJ1-5; perhaps TRBD1 as D (5 bases). This CDR3 region has 15 residues. V was clipped by 0 bases and J by 1 base, with 7 bases between them. Germline V CDR1 and CDR2: SGHTA, FQGTGA. The CDR3 region is CASSLTGDSNQPQHF. The DNA for the CDR3 is TGTGCCAGCAGCTTAACAGGGGACAGCAATCAGCCCCAGCATTTT.

In this sample, this clone turned up a few times. J is TRBJ1-5 and V is TRBV5-4; D is unclear. V dropped 4 bases and J dropped 2 bases, with 13 bases sitting between them. The germline CDR1 and CDR2 sequences are SGHNT and YYREEE (reference sequence). The CDR3 has 15 amino acids. The CDR3 loop reads CASSRSSEGNQPQHF. DNA of the CDR3: TGTGCCAGCAGCCGGTCCTCGGAGGGCAATCAGCCCCAGCATTTT.

Only one count was recorded for this clone. The V and J genes are TRBV27 and TRBJ2-1; either TRBD1 or TRBD2 may supply D (5 bases each). The germline gives CDR1 MNHEY, CDR2 SMNVEV (reference sequence). The CDR3 is 15 amino acids. The V end lost 6 bases, the J end lost 4 bases, and 16 bases lay between the germline ends. The CDR3, as DNA: TGTGCCAGCAGCCGTACAGGAGAGGGATACAATGAGCAGTTCTTC. This encodes CASSRTGEGYNEQFF.

The table lists this clone with a count of one. This sequence joins TRBV29-1 and TRBJ2-2, with TRBD1 identical over 7 bases. The CDR3 is made up of 13 amino acids. Germline trimming cut 4 bases from V and 3 bases from J; bases unmatched to any gene: 2. Germline V CDR1 and CDR2: SQVTM, ANQGSEA. Here the CDR3 reads CSVVTGYTGELFF. CDR3 nucleotide sequence: TGCAGCGTTGTGACAGGGTACACCGGGGAGCTGTTTTTT.

This clone has only one observation. The chain is built from TRBV30 and TRBJ1-1; D is unresolved. The CDR3 is 10 residues long. Germline CDR1 reads GTSNPN; CDR2 reads SVGIG (reference sequence). V was clipped by 5 bases and J by 1 base, with 2 bases between them. The CDR3: CAWQNTEAFF. CDR3 DNA sequence: TGTGCCTGGCAGAACACTGAAGCTTTCTTT. Full variable domain (outside the CDR3, taken from reference TRBV30 and TRBJ1-1): SQTIHQWPATLVQPVGSPLSLECTVEGTSNPNLYWYRQAAGRGLQLLFYSVGIGQISSEVPQNLSASRPQDRQFILSSKKLLLSDSGFYLCAWQNTEAFFGQGTRLTVV.

J is TRBJ1-2 and V is TRBV2, with D possibly matching TRBD1 (6 bases). This CDR3 region has 14 residues. From germline, CDR1 is SNHLY and CDR2 FYNNEI. Trimming removed 3 bases at V and 6 bases at J, with 14 bases between. CDR3 residues: CASSEEGEEDGYTF. The CDR3, as DNA: TGTGCCAGCAGTGAGGAGGGGGAGGAAGATGGCTACACCTTC.

V and J are TRBV30 and TRBJ2-3, with D tentatively TRBD1 (5 bases). Germline values: CDR1 GTSNPN, CDR2 SVGIG (reference sequence). This CDR3 contains 16 residues. V was trimmed by 2 bases and J by 4 bases, leaving 19 bases between them. CDR3 protein: CAWSNLPQGRADTQYF. Written as DNA, the CDR3 is TGTGCCTGGAGTAATCTCCCGCAGGGCAGGGCAGATACGCAGTATTTT. Full variable domain (missing parts from reference TRBV30 and TRBJ2-3): SQTIHQWPATLVQPVGSPLSLECTVEGTSNPNLYWYRQAAGRGLQLLFYSVGIGQISSEVPQNLSASRPQDRQFILSSKKLLLSDSGFYLCAWSNLPQGRADTQYFGPGTRLTVL.

The genes are TRBV9 and TRBJ2-1; 9 bases match TRBD2. After removal of 0 bases from V and 7 bases from J, the junction contained 8 bases not matched to a gene. The CDR3 totals 16 residues. In germline, CDR1 is SGDLS, CDR2 YYNGEE. This chain's CDR3 is CASSVGSSGGVNEQFF. In nucleotides, the CDR3 is TGTGCCAGCAGCGTAGGTAGTAGCGGGGGTGTAAATGAGCAGTTCTTC.

This chain links TRBV7-8 with TRBJ1-2, with a tentative D call TRBD1 (5 bases). Germline V CDR1 and CDR2: SGHVS, FQNEAQ. The ends were cut back, 5 bases at V and 8 bases at J, with 24 bases in the middle. The CDR3 has 16 amino acids. For the CDR3, the DNA is TGTGCCAGCAGCCTAGTCTCCCGGGACCTTCTGCAGGGCTACACCTTC. This codes for CASSLVSRDLLQGYTF.

The V gene is TRBV21-1, the J gene TRBJ2-7; the DNA was not used to check the table's D call, TRBD1. TRBV21-1 is classified as a pseudogene. This CDR3 region has 18 residues. The CDR3 region is CASSKVGGRVTPIYEQYF. In nucleotides, the CDR3 is TGTGCCAGCAGCAAAGTTGGGGGCCGCGTGACACCTATCTACGAGCAGTACTTC.

The V gene is TRBV5-1, the J gene TRBJ1-6, with a possible D match to TRBD1 (6 bases). CDR3 length: 16 amino acids. CDR1 is SGHRS and CDR2 is YFSETQ in the germline V gene. V lost 3 bases, J lost 4 bases, and 14 bases lay in between. CDR3 DNA sequence: TGCGCCAGCAGCTACAGGGAAGGTAGTTATAATTCACCCCTCCACTTT. Translated, it gives CASSYREGSYNSPLHF.

This clone was seen just once. The chain recombines TRBV6-5 with TRBJ2-5, with D tentatively TRBD1 or TRBD2 (6 bases each). This CDR3 comprises 13 residues. The V end was cut by 6 bases, the J end by 4 bases, with 12 bases between. Germline CDR1 and CDR2: MNHEY and SVGAGI. For the CDR3, the DNA is TGTGCCAGCAGGGGGGGCCTCGTAGAGACCCAGTACTTC. Its translation: CASRGGLVETQYF.

V usage is TRBV7-2 and J usage is TRBJ2-3, with 9 nucleotides matching TRBD1. The CDR3 is 15 residues long. From germline, CDR1 is SGHTA and CDR2 FQGNSA. Unmatched junction bases numbered 8, after V lost 5 bases and J lost 5 bases. The chain's CDR3 is CASSLGQGREDTQYF. Here the CDR3 DNA reads TGTGCCAGCAGCCTCGGACAGGGGCGGGAAGATACGCAGTATTTT. The variable domain in full, completed from reference TRBV7-2 and TRBJ2-3, reads GAGVSQSPSNKVTEKGKDVELRCDPISGHTALYWYRQSLGQGLEFLIYFQGNSAPDKSGLPSDRFSAERTGGSVSTLTIQRTQQEDSAVYLCASSLGQGREDTQYFGPGTRLTVL.

The V and J genes are TRBV2 and TRBJ1-2, with unresolved D. This CDR3 is built from 12 residues. CDR1 is SNHLY and CDR2 is FYNNEI in the germline V gene. V was cut by 8 bases and J by 3 bases, with 10 bases left in between. The CDR3 here is CASGASDYGYTF. DNA for the CDR3: TGTGCCAGCGGAGCGTCTGACTATGGCTACACCTTC.

This chain joins TRBV4-3 and TRBJ1-1; D remains unclear. Germline V gene sequence: CDR1 LGHNA, CDR2 YSLEER. The CDR3 has 12 amino acids. V was pared by 0 bases and J by 5 bases, with 4 bases between. CDR3 bases: TGCGCCAGCAGCCAAGACAGAACTGAAGCTTTCTTT. Its protein product is CASSQDRTEAFF.

The chain joins TRBV10-3 to TRBJ2-2; D is ambiguous. Trimming left V 6 bases short and J 0 bases short, with 8 bases between. Germline V CDR1 and CDR2: ENHRY, SYGVKD. The CDR3 loop spans 14 amino acids. CDR3 nucleotide sequence: TGTGCCATCAGGGACGGACCGAACACCGGGGAGCTGTTTTTT. The encoded protein is CAIRDGPNTGELFF.

The chain joins TRBV28 to TRBJ2-1; D may be TRBD2 (7 bases). CDR1 is MDHEN, CDR2 SYDVKM, per germline. The V end lost 2 bases, the J end lost 0 bases, and 11 bases lay between the germline ends. This CDR3 spans 16 amino acids. Here the CDR3 DNA reads TGTGCCAGCAGTTTAGCGGGGGCTAGCTCCTACAATGAGCAGTTCTTC. Its protein product is CASSLAGASSYNEQFF.

CDR3 sequence (DNA): TGTGCCACCAGCAGAGTTGGAAATAATTCACCCCTCCACTTT. Its protein is CATSRVGNNSPLHF. The rearrangement links TRBV15 to TRBJ1-6; D ambiguous. The V gene lost 1 base and the J gene lost 5 bases, with 6 bases spanning the gap. Germline V gene sequence: CDR1 LNHNV, CDR2 YYDKDF (reference sequence). This CDR3 region has 14 residues.

This clone was counted a few times. V usage is TRBV27 and J usage is TRBJ2-7; D is uncertain. This CDR3 spans 12 amino acids. Trimming removed 5 bases at V and 9 bases at J, with 14 bases between. Per germline, CDR1 MNHEY and CDR2 SMNVEV (reference sequence). The CDR3 DNA reads TGTGCCAGCAGTCCTGGGCCCTCCCGGCAGTACTTC. This codes for CASSPGPSRQYF.

This chain links TRBV7-9 with TRBJ2-3; D is uncertain. Germline V lookup: CDR1 SEHNR, CDR2 FQNEAQ (reference sequence). CDR3 length equals 13 residues. Trimming took 5 bases from V and 1 from J, leaving 7 bases between them. The CDR3, as DNA: TGTGCCAGCAGCCGACGAGGCACAGATACGCAGTATTTT. Encoded protein: CASSRRGTDTQYF. Full variable domain (rest looked up from reference TRBV7-9 and TRBJ2-3): DTGVSQNPRHKITKRGQNVTFRCDPISEHNRLYWYRQTLGQGPEFLTYFQNEAQLEKSRLLSDRFSAERPKGSFSTLEIQRTEQGDSAMYLCASSRRGTDTQYFGPGTRLTVL.

The chain carries TRBV5-1 and TRBJ2-6, with TRBD2 as a possible D gene (6 bases). CDR3 length equals 17 residues. V was shortened by 7 bases and J by 1 base, with 18 bases between the two germline ends. CDR1 is SGHRS and CDR2 is YFSETQ in the germline V gene. The chain's CDR3 is CASQPGPAGSGANVLTF. CDR3 nucleotide sequence: TGCGCCAGCCAACCTGGCCCCGCGGGGTCTGGGGCCAACGTCCTGACTTTC.

J is TRBJ1-1 and V is TRBV29-1; D gene uncertain. CDR1 is SQVTM and CDR2 is ANQGSEA in the germline V gene. The CDR3 has 14 amino acids. Trimming stripped 4 bases from V and 1 base from J, with 13 bases between. DNA for the CDR3: TGCAGCGTTGGGAGTGGACTATCGAACACTGAAGCTTTCTTT. Amino acid sequence: CSVGSGLSNTEAFF.

This rearrangement joins TRBV9 to TRBJ2-3; unclear D gene. V dropped 3 bases and J dropped 4 bases, with 18 bases sitting between them. The CDR3 is made up of 16 amino acids. Germline V gives CDR1 SGDLS, CDR2 YYNGEE. In DNA, the CDR3 is TGTGCCAGCAGCGGAGGTCCTCGGATAGTTGCAGATACGCAGTATTTT. Protein: CASSGGPRIVADTQYF.

The genes are TRBV2 and TRBJ2-6; D is unclear. The CDR3 runs to 19 residues. Looked up from germline, CDR1 is SNHLY and CDR2 is FYNNEI. The ends were cut back, 2 bases at V and 1 base at J, with 18 bases in the middle. CDR3: CASSEIGQTISSGANVLTF. As DNA, the CDR3 is TGTGCCAGCAGTGAAATAGGGCAGACCATCAGTTCTGGGGCCAACGTCCTGACTTTC.

This clone was recorded a few times. J is TRBJ2-2 and V is TRBV27; D possibly uses TRBD1 or TRBD2 (5 bases each). CDR3 length: 15 residues. Germline CDR1 reads MNHEY; CDR2 reads SMNVEV (reference sequence). Trimming removed 2 bases at V and 4 bases at J, with 11 bases between. The CDR3 DNA is TGTGCCAGCAGTTTACGGGGCTATGGCACCGGGGAGCTGTTTTTT. It codes for CASSLRGYGTGELFF.

The rearrangement joins TRBV20-1 to TRBJ1-1; D not resolved. CDR3 length equals 8 residues. Per the germline V gene, CDR1 is DFQATT and CDR2 is SNEGSKA (reference sequence). V shed 3 bases and J shed 12 bases, with 5 bases lying between them. The CDR3 DNA sequence: TGCAGTGCTAGTGGGCCTTTCTTT. Residues: CSASGPFF.

This clone was seen a few times. This sequence joins TRBV30 and TRBJ1-1; TRBD1 matches 7 bases. Germline assignment: CDR1 GTSNPN and CDR2 SVGIG (reference sequence). V gave up 0 bases and J gave up 5 bases; unmatched junction bases: 6. The CDR3 is 14 amino acids. DNA for the CDR3: TGTGCCTGGAGTGTACAGGGGTCGGGGACTGAAGCTTTCTTT. Protein sequence: CAWSVQGSGTEAFF.

V gene TRBV29-1 combines with J gene TRBJ2-5; 9 positions agree with TRBD1. The CDR3 is 14 residues long. Germline CDR1 and CDR2: SQVTM and ANQGSEA. V lost 4 bases to trimming and J lost 1 base; unmatched junction nucleotides: 4. CDR3 sequence: CSVGGQGVQETQYF. The CDR3 nucleotides read TGCAGCGTTGGGGGACAGGGTGTCCAAGAGACCCAGTACTTC.